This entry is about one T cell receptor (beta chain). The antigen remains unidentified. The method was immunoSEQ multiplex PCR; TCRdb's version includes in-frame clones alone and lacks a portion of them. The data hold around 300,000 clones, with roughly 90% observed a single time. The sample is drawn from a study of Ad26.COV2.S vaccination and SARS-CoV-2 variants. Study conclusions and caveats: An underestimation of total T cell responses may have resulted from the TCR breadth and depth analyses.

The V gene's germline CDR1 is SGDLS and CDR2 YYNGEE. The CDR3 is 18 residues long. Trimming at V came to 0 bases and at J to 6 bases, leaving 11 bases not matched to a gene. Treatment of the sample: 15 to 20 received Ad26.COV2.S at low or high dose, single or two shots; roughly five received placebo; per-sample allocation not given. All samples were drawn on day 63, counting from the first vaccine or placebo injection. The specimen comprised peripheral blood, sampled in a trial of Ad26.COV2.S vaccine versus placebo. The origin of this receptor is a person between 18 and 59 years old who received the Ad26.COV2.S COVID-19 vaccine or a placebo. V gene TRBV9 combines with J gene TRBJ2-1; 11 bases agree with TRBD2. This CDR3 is CASSVVGTSGSFANEQFF. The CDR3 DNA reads TGTGCCAGCAGCGTAGTGGGAACTAGCGGGAGTTTCGCCAATGAGCAGTTCTTC.